This is a list of T cell receptor beta chains from one sample in a study of shared clonotypes between healthy human individuals. The data were produced by immunoSEQ multiplex PCR, yet TCRdb's version contains in-frame clones alone and is incomplete. The sample includes 740,000 or so clones, 73% of them seen just once. What was sequenced was memory CD4+ T cells sorted from blood. The source of these receptors is a woman aged 25-40 years in good health. Each CDR3 is given with its conserved first and last residue.

TRBV5-1	TRBJ1-1	CASSLGDRDRAEAFF
TRBV7-9	TRBJ2-5	CASSLGLATQYF
TRBV7-2	TRBJ2-1	CASSLTSANGGEQFF
TRBV9	TRBJ1-3	CASSAQLGSGNTIYF
TRBV19	TRBJ1-5	CASSITWGGDQPQHF
TRBV11-3	TRBJ2-2	CASSLTALNTGELFF
TRBV5-1	TRBJ1-1	CASSSGQLNTEAFF
TRBV2	TRBJ1-1	CASTGGAEAFF
TRBV6-1	TRBJ2-7	CASRNGDRYEQYF
TRBV5-4	TRBJ1-1	CASSLVGQGLGTEAFF
TRBV28	TRBJ2-7	CASSLKGGLGYEQYF
TRBV11-2	TRBJ1-4	CASSLPGSNRKLFF
TRBV5-1	TRBJ1-5	CASSLSGYSNQPQHF
TRBV29-1	TRBJ1-2	CSALYGYGYTF
TRBV28	TRBJ1-5	CASRDRGYSNQPQHF
TRBV7-2	TRBJ2-7	CASSLVLGEQYF
TRBV10-2	TRBJ2-6	CASSLGRPGVSGANVLTF
TRBV11-2	TRBJ2-7	CASSHVRKTSGNSYEQYF
TRBV27	TRBJ2-1	CASSLHNNEQFF